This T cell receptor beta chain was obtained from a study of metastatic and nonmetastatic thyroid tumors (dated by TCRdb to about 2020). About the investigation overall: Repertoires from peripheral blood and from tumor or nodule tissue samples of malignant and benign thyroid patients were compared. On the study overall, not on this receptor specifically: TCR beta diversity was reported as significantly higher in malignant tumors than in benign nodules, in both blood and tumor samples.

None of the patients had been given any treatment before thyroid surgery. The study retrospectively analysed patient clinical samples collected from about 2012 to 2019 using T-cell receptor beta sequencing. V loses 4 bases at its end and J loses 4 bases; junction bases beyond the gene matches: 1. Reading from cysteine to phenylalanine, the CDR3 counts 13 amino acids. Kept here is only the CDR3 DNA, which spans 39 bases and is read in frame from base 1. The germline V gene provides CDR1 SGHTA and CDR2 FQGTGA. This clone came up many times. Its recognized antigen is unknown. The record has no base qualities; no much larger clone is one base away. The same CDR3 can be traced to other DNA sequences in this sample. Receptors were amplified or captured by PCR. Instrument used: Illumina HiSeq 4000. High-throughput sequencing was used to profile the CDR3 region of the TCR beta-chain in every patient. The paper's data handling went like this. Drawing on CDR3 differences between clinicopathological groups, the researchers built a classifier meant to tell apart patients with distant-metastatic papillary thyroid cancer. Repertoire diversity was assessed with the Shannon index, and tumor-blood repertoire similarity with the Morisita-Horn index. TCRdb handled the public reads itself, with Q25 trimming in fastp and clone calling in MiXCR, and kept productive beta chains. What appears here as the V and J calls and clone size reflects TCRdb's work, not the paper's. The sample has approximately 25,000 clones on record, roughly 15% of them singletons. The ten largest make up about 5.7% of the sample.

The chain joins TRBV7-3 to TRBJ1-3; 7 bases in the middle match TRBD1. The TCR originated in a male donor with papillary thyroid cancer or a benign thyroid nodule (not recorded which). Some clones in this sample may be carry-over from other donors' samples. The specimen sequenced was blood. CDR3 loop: CASSSGQGNTIYF. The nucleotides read TGTGCCAGCAGCTCGGGACAGGGAAACACCATATATTTT. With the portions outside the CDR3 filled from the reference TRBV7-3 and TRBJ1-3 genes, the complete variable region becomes GAGVSQTPSNKVTEKGKYVELRCDPISGHTALYWYRQSLGQGPEFLIYFQGTGAADDSGLPNDRFFAVRPEGSVSTLKIQRTERGDSAVYLCASSSGQGNTIYFGEGSWLTVV.